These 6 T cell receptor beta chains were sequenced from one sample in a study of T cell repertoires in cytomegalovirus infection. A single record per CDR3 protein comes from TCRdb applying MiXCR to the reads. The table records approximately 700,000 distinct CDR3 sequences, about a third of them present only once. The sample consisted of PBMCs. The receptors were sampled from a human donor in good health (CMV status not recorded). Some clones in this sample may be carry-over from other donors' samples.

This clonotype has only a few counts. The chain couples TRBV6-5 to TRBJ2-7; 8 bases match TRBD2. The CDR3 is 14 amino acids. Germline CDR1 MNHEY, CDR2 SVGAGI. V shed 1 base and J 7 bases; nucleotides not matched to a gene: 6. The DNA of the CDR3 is TGTGCCAGCAGTTACTTGGTGGCTAGCGGGGAGCAGTACTTC. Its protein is CASSYLVASGEQYF.

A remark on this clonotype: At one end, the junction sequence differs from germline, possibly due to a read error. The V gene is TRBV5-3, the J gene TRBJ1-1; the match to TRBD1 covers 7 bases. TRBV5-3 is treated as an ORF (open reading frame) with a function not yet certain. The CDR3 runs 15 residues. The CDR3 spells CASSSPSRDSLEAFF. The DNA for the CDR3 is TGTGCCAGCAGCTCCCCCAGCCGGGACAGCCTTGAAGCTTTCTTT.

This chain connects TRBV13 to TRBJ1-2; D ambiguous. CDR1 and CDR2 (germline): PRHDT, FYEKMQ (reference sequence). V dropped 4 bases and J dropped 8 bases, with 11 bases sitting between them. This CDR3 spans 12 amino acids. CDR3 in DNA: TGTGCCAGCAGCTCCAGAGCGTGGGGCTACACCTTC. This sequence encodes CASSSRAWGYTF. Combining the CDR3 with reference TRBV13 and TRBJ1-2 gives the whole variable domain AAGVIQSPRHLIKEKRETATLKCYPIPRHDTVYWYQQGPGQDPQFLISFYEKMQSDKGSIPDRFSAQQFSDYHSELNMSSLELGDSALYFCASSSRAWGYTFGSGTRLTVV.

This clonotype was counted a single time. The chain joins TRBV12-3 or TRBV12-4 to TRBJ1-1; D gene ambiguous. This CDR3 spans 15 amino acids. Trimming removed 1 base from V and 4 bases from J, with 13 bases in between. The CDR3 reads CASSLGAPWGTEAFF. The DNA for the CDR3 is TGTGCCAGCAGTTTAGGGGCCCCTTGGGGCACTGAAGCTTTCTTT.

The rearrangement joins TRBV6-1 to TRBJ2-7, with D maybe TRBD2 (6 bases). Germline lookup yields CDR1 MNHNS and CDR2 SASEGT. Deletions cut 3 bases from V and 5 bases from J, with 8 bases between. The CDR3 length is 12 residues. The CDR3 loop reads CASSDRGNEQYF. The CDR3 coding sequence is TGTGCCAGCAGTGATCGGGGGAACGAGCAGTACTTC.

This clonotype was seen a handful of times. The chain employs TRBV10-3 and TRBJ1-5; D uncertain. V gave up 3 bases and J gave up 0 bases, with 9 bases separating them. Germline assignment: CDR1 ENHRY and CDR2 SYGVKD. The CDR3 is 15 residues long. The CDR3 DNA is TGTGCCATCAGTGAATGGGCAGTTAGCAATCAGCCCCAGCATTTT. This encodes CAISEWAVSNQPQHF.